The 14 T cell receptor beta chains below all came from one sample that was sequenced in a study of OX40 agonist ivuxolimab in advanced cancers. Measured with immunoSEQ multiplex PCR; TCRdb has only the in-frame clones, and not every one. The table shows some 48,000 clones, with over 90% occurring only once. The sequencing here drew on CD4+ or CD8+ T cells sorted from blood, taken in a trial of the OX40 agonist ivuxolimab. These receptors were collected from an adult with an advanced solid tumor such as melanoma, head and neck, liver or kidney cancer.

The gene calls are TRBV30 and TRBJ1-2, with D maybe TRBD1 (5 bases). The CDR3 is made up of 14 amino acids. The germline V gene encodes CDR1 GTSNPN and CDR2 SVGIG (reference sequence). The germline V and J ends were trimmed by 4 bases and 6 bases, with 18 bases remaining between them. The DNA of the CDR3 is TGTGCCTGGACTAAGGGGCTGGGTCGTGATGGCTACACCTTC. Translated, it gives CAWTKGLGRDGYTF.

The chain links TRBV5-6 to TRBJ1-2; TRBD1 might be the D (5 bases). Per germline, CDR1 SGHDT and CDR2 YYEEEE. This CDR3 contains 13 residues. The V and J ends lost 4 bases and 4 bases respectively, with 11 bases between them. The CDR3 sequence: CASSPLTVYGYTF. The CDR3 DNA is TGTGCCAGCAGCCCGTTGACAGTCTATGGCTACACCTTC.

The chain combines TRBV2 with TRBJ2-1; 8 nucleotides match TRBD2. From germline, CDR1 is SNHLY and CDR2 FYNNEI. J was trimmed by 4 bases and V by 7 bases; bases with no gene match: 9. The CDR3 is 15 residues long. CDR3 loop: CASKVGLASYNEQFF. DNA of the CDR3: TGTGCCAGCAAAGTAGGACTAGCTTCTTACAATGAGCAGTTCTTC.

This sequence joins TRBV10-3 and TRBJ2-3; D possibly corresponds to TRBD1 (5 bases). V gave up 3 bases and J gave up 9 bases, with 13 bases separating them. The CDR3 runs to 13 residues. Germline CDR1 ENHRY, CDR2 SYGVKD. DNA of the CDR3: TGTGCCATCAGTGATGATACAGGATGGACGCAGTATTTT. Amino acid sequence: CAISDDTGWTQYF.

The rearrangement joins TRBV7-9 to TRBJ1-2; D is uncertain. Germline-derived CDR1 and CDR2 are SEHNR and FQNEAQ (reference sequence). V was cut by 5 bases and J by 6 bases, with 16 bases left in between. This CDR3 is 14 amino acids long. CDR3 bases: TGTGCCAGCAGCGGTCCCGGAGTCACCCATGGCTACACCTTC. It encodes CASSGPGVTHGYTF.

This sequence joins TRBV6-1 and TRBJ2-7; D is ambiguous. Germline CDR1 is MNHNS and CDR2 is SASEGT. The germline V and J ends were trimmed by 2 bases and 5 bases, with 13 bases remaining between them. CDR3 length: 14 residues. In nucleotides, the CDR3 is TGTGCCAGCAGTGAAAGTGGACCCCCTGACGAGCAGTACTTC. It specifies CASSESGPPDEQYF.

The chain has TRBV5-6 and TRBJ2-7, with D uncertain. V was trimmed by 4 bases and J by 0 bases, leaving 11 bases between them. This CDR3 is built from 14 residues. The germline CDR1 and CDR2 sequences are SGHDT and YYEEEE. The CDR3 DNA reads as TGTGCCAGCAGCGCCCAACAAAGCTCCTACGAGCAGTACGTC. This gives the protein CASSAQQSSYEQYV.

This sequence joins TRBV29-1 and TRBJ1-1; D is undetermined. CDR1 SQVTM and CDR2 ANQGSEA come from the germline V gene. The CDR3 covers 12 residues. V shed 6 bases and J shed 0 bases, with 8 bases lying between them. The CDR3 sequence is CSVYGVNTEAFF. CDR3 nucleotides: TGCAGCGTGTATGGGGTGAACACTGAAGCTTTCTTT.

CDR3 in amino acids: CASTKGPRGEKLFF. As DNA, the CDR3 is TGTGCCAGCACCAAGGGGCCAAGAGGTGAAAAACTGTTTTTT. The genes are TRBV6-5 and TRBJ1-4, with D tentatively TRBD1 (5 bases). Per the germline V gene, CDR1 is MNHEY and CDR2 is SVGAGI. This CDR3 is 14 amino acids long. V lost 7 bases to trimming and J lost 7 bases, with 16 bases between them.

V and J are TRBV7-9 and TRBJ2-7; D could derive from TRBD1 or TRBD2 (5 bases each). V was trimmed by 0 bases and J by 3 bases, leaving 15 bases between them. The CDR3 contains 16 residues. Germline-derived CDR1 and CDR2 are SEHNR and FQNEAQ (reference sequence). The CDR3 region has the DNA TGTGCCAGCAGCTTAGCGACCGGGACGAGCCTCTACGAGCAGTACTTC. Its translation is CASSLATGTSLYEQYF.

The chain employs TRBV11-2 and TRBJ1-2, with 10 bases lining up with TRBD1. CDR1 is SGHAT and CDR2 is FQNNGV in the germline V gene. This CDR3 spans 17 amino acids. V shed 4 bases and J 8 bases; nucleotides not matched to a gene: 16. The CDR3 region has the DNA TGTGCCAGCAGCTCGGGACAGGGGCAGGTCCTAATAGAGGGCTACACCTTC. Translation gives CASSSGQGQVLIEGYTF.

The rearrangement links TRBV11-1 to TRBJ2-3, with 10 bases aligning to TRBD2. The CDR3 sequence is 15 residues long. V lost 6 bases, J lost 0 bases, and 3 bases stayed unmatched. Per the germline V gene, CDR1 is SGHAT and CDR2 is FQDESV (reference sequence). The CDR3 loop reads CASRRTSGSTDTQYF. The CDR3, as DNA: TGTGCCAGCAGACGGACTAGCGGAAGCACAGATACGCAGTATTTT.

The chain recombines TRBV7-2 with TRBJ1-2; D may be TRBD1 (5 bases). Germline lookup yields CDR1 SGHTA and CDR2 FQGNSA. This CDR3 is 16 amino acids long. V lost 2 bases and J lost 2, with 15 bases in between. DNA of the CDR3: TGTGCCAGCAGCTTAAATCCGGGACTGAGAAACTATGGCTACACCTTC. The encoded protein is CASSLNPGLRNYGYTF.

The chain joins TRBV28 to TRBJ2-7; D could derive from TRBD1 or TRBD2 (5 bases each). Looked up from germline, CDR1 is MDHEN and CDR2 is SYDVKM. This CDR3 has 14 amino acids. Trimming removed 6 bases from V and 4 bases from J, with 16 bases in between. The CDR3 spells CASRLNGAGYEQYV. CDR3 sequence (DNA): TGTGCCAGCAGACTTAACGGGGCAGGGTACGAGCAGTACGTC.